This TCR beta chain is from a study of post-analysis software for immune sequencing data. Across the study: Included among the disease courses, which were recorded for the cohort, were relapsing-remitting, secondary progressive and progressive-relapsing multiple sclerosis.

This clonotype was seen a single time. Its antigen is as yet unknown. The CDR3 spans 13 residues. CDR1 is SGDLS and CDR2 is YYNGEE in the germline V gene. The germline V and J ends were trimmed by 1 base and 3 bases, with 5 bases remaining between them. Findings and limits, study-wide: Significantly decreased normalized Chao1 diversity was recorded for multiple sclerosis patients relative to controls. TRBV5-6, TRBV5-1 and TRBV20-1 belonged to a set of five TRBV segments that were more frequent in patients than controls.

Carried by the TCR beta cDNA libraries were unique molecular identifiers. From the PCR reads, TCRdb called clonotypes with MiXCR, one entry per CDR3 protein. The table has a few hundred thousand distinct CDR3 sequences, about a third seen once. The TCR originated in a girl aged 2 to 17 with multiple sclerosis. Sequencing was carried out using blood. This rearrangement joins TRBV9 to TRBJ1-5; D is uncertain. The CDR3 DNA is TGTGCCAGCAGCGTACGTGACAATCAGCCCCAGCATTTT. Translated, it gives CASSVRDNQPQHF.